The text below deals with one T cell receptor (beta chain). Its binding antigen is unknown. No much larger clone is present one base from it, and per-base qualities are unavailable. The cysteine opens and the phenylalanine closes a CDR3 of 16 amino acids. Only the CDR3 portion is preserved as DNA: 48 bases, with reading frame beginning at the first base. Via the germline V gene, CDR1 is LGHNA and CDR2 YSLEER. V gives up 4 bases and J gives up 0 bases, and the segment between their germline ends measures 14 bases. The donors were included in the validation cohort of approximately 120 subjects, a group kept apart from the 666-subject first cohort. This sample is drawn from a study of cytomegalovirus exposure and HLA in healthy donors (dated 2017 in TCRdb). Study-wide context: According to a later analysis, the roughly 120 validation repertoires were produced on the same platform as the 666 repertoires of the first cohort. To predict cytomegalovirus infection status, the study brought together high-throughput TCR immunosequencing, statistical association of individual TCRs with disease status, and machine learning. The study aimed to test whether cataloging public T cell receptors could reveal signatures of past pathogen exposure. A separate validation cohort of approximately 130 different subjects was used in addition to the roughly 670-subject first cohort.

Library construction relied on the immunoSEQ multiplex PCR assay. The paper's data handling went like this. To diagnose cytomegalovirus status from the catalog of TCR beta chain sequences, a statistical classification framework was built. TCRdb provides this immuneACCESS table in a form limited to in-frame rearrangements. Some clones are lacking; in checked studies, under half of them reflect an unresolved V gene, and why the rest are absent is not known. The V and J calls and clone size come from that table; D and trimming were worked out from the DNA. Counted in this sample were roughly 150,000 clones; around four fifths of them appeared once. The ten top clones hold around 2% of the sample. The paper as a whole reports these results and caveats: Most TCR sequences were observed very rarely across donors, whereas some public TCRs were present in many individuals. Of the cluster scores, approximately 94% were above 0 in a later analysis, which found that TCRs clustered in the first cohort also tended to co-occur in the 120 validation repertoires. In the study, around 150 TCR beta chains were listed as associated with cytomegalovirus. The authors suggested that the approach could potentially be extended to other disease states and immunological phenotypes. Cytomegalovirus status was reported to be diagnosed by the classifier with high specificity and sensitivity in both the original and validation cohorts. All 120 or so repertoires were used to score co-occurrence in the validation cohort in a later analysis, because that analysis had no HLA typing for the cohort. A few of the identified cytomegalovirus-associated TCR beta chains were confirmed in vitro to be specific for cytomegalovirus antigens.

Sequences were obtained from PBMCs. The V gene is TRBV4-3 and the J gene is TRBJ2-3, with TRBD1 perhaps the D gene, on 5 matching bases. The clonotype originates from a man younger than 40 in good health and CMV-seropositive. The CDR3 loop reads CASSPVDMDSTDTQYF. The nucleotide sequence reads as follows: TGCGCCAGCAGCCCGGTGGACATGGATAGCACAGATACGCAGTATTTT.